A single T cell receptor beta chain is shown here with its context. What it binds is unknown. These data belong to a study of cytomegalovirus exposure and HLA in healthy donors. Across the whole study: In terms of ancestry, the Caucasian-associated cluster contained roughly 80% of the 350 to 450 genotyped donors. Study results and limitations: Analyzed later, association rates of TCRs varied across HLA loci, with DRB1 most and HLA-C fewest. The likely origin of a cluster of highly shared sequence variants was a sequencing artifact.

CDR1 and CDR2 from the germline V gene are LNHDA and SQIVND (reference sequence). The CDR3 sequence is 16 residues long. Trimming cost V 7 bases and J 2 bases, with 17 bases left between them. 13 Jbeta primers and 60 Vbeta primers were used for the PCR. Repertoires were generated with immunoSEQ multiplex PCR, while TCRdb's copy carries only in-frame clones and drops some. The table includes 100,000 to 150,000 clones, roughly 77% detected once. This clonotype originated in a woman aged 30 to 39 in good health and CMV-seronegative. V is TRBV19 and J is TRBJ2-2, with a weak D call TRBD2 (6 bases). Specimen: PBMCs. For the CDR3, the DNA is TGTGCCAGTACGTCCCCCCCGGGGGTCAACACCGGGGAGCTGTTTTTT. This encodes CASTSPPGVNTGELFF.